Below, one TCR beta chain is given with its context. Antigen: not known. V lost 0 bases and J 6 bases, leaving 15 bases between the germline ends. This CDR3 comprises 15 residues. Per the germline V gene, CDR1 is SGHRS and CDR2 is YFSETQ. TCRdb re-called the 5' RACE reads through MiXCR, storing one row per CDR3 protein. The table has 500,000 to 550,000 distinct CDR3 sequences, around 24% seen once. The sample is drawn from a study of identical twins. Regarding the study as a whole: In cord blood, abundant beta clonotypes had fewer insertions; memory showed no trend. Conclusions were drawn cross-sectionally by statistical analysis, without following the same donors.

These data are also associated with another study on yellow fever vaccine responses in identical twins.

The sequence derives from a woman between 18 and 29 years old in good health. The sequencing sample was made of CD4+ T cells sorted from blood. V is TRBV5-1 and J is TRBJ1-1; D unresolved. The CDR3, as DNA: TGCGCCAGCAGCTTGGATGTCGCATGGAGGTCTGAAGCTTTCTTT. Its translation: CASSLDVAWRSEAFF.